This T cell receptor (beta chain) was recovered during a study of regulatory T cells in long-lasting Graves disease. Whole-study results and caveats: Peripheral blood, not thyroid tissue, was the sole material studied.

The CDR3 contains 15 residues. Trimming shortened V by 6 bases and J by 6 bases, and 24 bases separated the two germline ends. In germline, CDR1 is DFQATT, CDR2 SNEGSKA (reference sequence). This clonotype was recorded at least ten times. What it recognizes is unknown. Time point: persistent/refractory GD, antithyroid drugs over 5 years with positive TRAb. From RNA extracted from PBMCs, the TCR library was made. Relying on iRepertoire HTBI primers and Arm-PCR of CDR3 regions, the team built TCR beta libraries. As handled by the study authors: Across the samples, identification revealed 50 to 80 TRBV and 12 to 15 TRBJ segments. Each CDR3 protein gets one entry after TCRdb re-called the multiplex PCR reads with MiXCR. TCRdb's processing, not the authors', yielded these V and J calls. Found here are around 500,000 distinct CDR3 sequences, about 20% of them singletons; the top ten hold under 9%.

The specimen comprised peripheral blood mononuclear cells (PBMCs), sampled when the disease was refractory, from a patient treated with antithyroid drugs. The V and J genes are TRBV20-1 and TRBJ2-7; the D gene is possibly TRBD1 (6 bases). The sequence was collected from a female donor with Graves disease. CDR3 nucleotide sequence: TGCAGTGCCGAGGGGGTTAGCCCAACGGATTTCGAGCAGTACTTC. It encodes CSAEGVSPTDFEQYF.